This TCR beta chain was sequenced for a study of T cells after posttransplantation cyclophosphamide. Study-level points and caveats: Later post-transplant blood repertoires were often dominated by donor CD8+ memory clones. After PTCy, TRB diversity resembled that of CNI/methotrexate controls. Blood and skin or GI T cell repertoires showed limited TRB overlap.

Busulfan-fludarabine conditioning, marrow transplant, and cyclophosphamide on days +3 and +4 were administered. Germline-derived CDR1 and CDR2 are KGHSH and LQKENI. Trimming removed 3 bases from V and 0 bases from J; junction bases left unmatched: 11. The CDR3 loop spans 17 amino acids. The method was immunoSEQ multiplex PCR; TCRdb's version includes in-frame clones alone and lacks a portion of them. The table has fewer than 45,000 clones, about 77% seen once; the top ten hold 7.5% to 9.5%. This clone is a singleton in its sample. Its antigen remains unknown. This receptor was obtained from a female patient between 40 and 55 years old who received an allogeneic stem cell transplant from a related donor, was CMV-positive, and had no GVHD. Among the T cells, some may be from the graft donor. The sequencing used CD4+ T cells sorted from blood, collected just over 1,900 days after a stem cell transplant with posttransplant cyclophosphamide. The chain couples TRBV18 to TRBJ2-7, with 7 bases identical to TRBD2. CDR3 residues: CASSPSDGGISSYEQYF. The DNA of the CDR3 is TGTGCCAGCTCACCGAGCGACGGGGGGATAAGCTCCTACGAGCAGTACTTC.